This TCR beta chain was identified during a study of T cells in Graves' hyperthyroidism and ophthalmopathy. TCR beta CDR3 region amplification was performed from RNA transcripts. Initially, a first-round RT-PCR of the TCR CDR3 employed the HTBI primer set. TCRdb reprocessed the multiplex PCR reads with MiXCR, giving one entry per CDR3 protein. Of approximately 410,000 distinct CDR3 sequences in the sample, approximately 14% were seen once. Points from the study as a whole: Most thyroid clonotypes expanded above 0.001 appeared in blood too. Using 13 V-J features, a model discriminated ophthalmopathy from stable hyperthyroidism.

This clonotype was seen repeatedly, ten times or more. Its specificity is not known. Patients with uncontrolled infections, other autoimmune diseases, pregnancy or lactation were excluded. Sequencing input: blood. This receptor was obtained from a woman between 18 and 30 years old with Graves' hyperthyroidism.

This CDR3 reads CASSRTAGGGTDTQYF. Written as DNA, the CDR3 is TGTGCCAGCAGTCGTACGGCGGGAGGGGGGACAGATACGCAGTATTTT. The rearrangement uses TRBV6-1 and TRBJ2-3; TRBD2 aligns across 9 bases. V shed 5 bases, J shed 3 bases, and the junction held 9 bases outside the gene matches. The germline CDR1 and CDR2 sequences are MNHNS and SASEGT. This CDR3 spans 16 amino acids.